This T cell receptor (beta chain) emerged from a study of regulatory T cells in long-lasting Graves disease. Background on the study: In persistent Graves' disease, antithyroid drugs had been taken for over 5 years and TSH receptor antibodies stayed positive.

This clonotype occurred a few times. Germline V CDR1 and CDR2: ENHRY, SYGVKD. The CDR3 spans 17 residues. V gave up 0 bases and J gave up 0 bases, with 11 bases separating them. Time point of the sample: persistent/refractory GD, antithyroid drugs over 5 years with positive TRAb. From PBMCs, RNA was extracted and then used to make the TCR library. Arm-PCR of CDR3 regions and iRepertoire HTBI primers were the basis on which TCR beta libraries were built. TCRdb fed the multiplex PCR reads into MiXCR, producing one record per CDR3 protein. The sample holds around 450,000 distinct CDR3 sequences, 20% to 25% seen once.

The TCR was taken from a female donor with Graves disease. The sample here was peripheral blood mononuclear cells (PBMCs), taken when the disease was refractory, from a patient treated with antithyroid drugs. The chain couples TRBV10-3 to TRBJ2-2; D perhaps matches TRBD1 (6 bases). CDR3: CAISESSGQSNTGELFF. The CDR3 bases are TGTGCCATCAGTGAGTCGAGCGGACAGTCGAACACCGGGGAGCTGTTTTTT.